The present TCR beta chain was sequenced within a study of T cell responses to AZD1222 COVID-19 vaccine. The overall study: Pooling of second doses given at about 4 or about 12 weeks was done. The study's findings and limits: Within unmutated variant regions lay the reported targets of nearly half of spike-specific TCRs. AZD1222 recipients seropositive at baseline numbered only 5 to 7. Following two doses of AZD1222, Spike-specific TCR breadth and depth rose.

The germline V gene encodes CDR1 MNHEY and CDR2 SMNVEV (reference sequence). This CDR3 spans 15 amino acids. J gave up 3 bases and V 10 bases, and 14 bases lay outside the gene matches. With regard to this clone: Its antigen is undetermined.

Generated by immunoSEQ multiplex PCR, the TCRdb table keeps only in-frame clones and is missing some. The profile shows tens of thousands of clones, roughly 87% of them singletons. This rearrangement joins TRBV27 to TRBJ1-1; the match to TRBD1 covers 7 bases. The sequence was obtained from an adult in good health. The sequenced sample was peripheral blood, obtained on day 0 of AZD1222 vaccination. The chain's CDR3 is CATAPHRGAYTEAFF. CDR3 nucleotides: TGTGCCACCGCGCCACACAGGGGCGCGTACACTGAAGCTTTCTTT.